This passage covers 20 T cell receptor beta chains from one sample sequenced in a study of blood T cell repertoires in COVID-19. Here immunoSEQ multiplex PCR was the method, and the copy in TCRdb shows in-frame clones only, minus some. The sample carries hundreds of thousands of clones, 80% recorded once. Sample: PBMCs or T cells enriched from blood (not recorded which). These TCRs come from a man aged 25 to 40 with acute COVID-19.

The J gene is TRBJ1-2, the V gene TRBV3-1 (or the pseudogene TRBV3-2), with D perhaps matching TRBD1 (5 bases). In germline, CDR1 is LGHDT, CDR2 YNNKEL (reference sequence). The ends were cut back, 1 base at V and 3 bases at J, with 12 bases in the middle. This CDR3 comprises 15 residues. CDR3 protein: CASSQGWGEDYGYTF. CDR3 nucleotide sequence: TGTGCCAGCAGCCAAGGTTGGGGGGAGGACTATGGCTACACCTTC.

This chain joins TRBV2 and TRBJ1-1; 7 nucleotides line up with TRBD1. This CDR3 spans 16 amino acids. The V gene end was trimmed by 8 bases and the J gene end by 4 bases; junction bases not matched to a gene: 16. Germline CDR1 and CDR2: SNHLY and FYNNEI. CDR3 in amino acids: CASSEGGQPLVTEAFF. In nucleotides, the CDR3 is TGTGCCAGCTCAGAGGGGGGACAGCCTCTGGTCACTGAAGCTTTCTTT.

The CDR3: CASSVEGNGNTIYF. In nucleotides, the CDR3 is TGTGCCAGCAGCGTAGAGGGGAACGGAAACACCATATATTTT. The J gene is TRBJ1-3, the V gene TRBV9, with D perhaps matching TRBD1 (5 bases). Germline CDR1 and CDR2: SGDLS and YYNGEE. The CDR3 is 14 residues long. The germline V and J ends were trimmed by 0 bases and 4 bases, with 8 bases remaining between them.

This sequence joins TRBV19 and TRBJ1-5; 10 bases are a match to TRBD1. V dropped 5 bases and J dropped 2; count of bases not matched to a gene: 6. Germline V gene sequence: CDR1 LNHDA, CDR2 SQIVND (reference sequence). There are 16 residues in the CDR3. This CDR3 is CASSRTGGLGNQPQHF. The CDR3 coding sequence is TGTGCCAGTAGTCGGACAGGGGGTCTTGGCAATCAGCCCCAGCATTTT.

The chain recombines TRBV28 with TRBJ1-1; 8 nucleotides align to TRBD1. The CDR3 runs 15 residues. J gave up 2 bases and V 6 bases, and 8 bases lay outside the gene matches. Germline lookup yields CDR1 MDHEN and CDR2 SYDVKM. The CDR3 sequence is CASSRTGILNTEAFF. The CDR3 DNA sequence: TGTGCCAGCAGCCGGACAGGGATCTTAAACACTGAAGCTTTCTTT.

The J gene is TRBJ2-7, the V gene TRBV11-2; possibly TRBD2 for D (5 bases). V lost 4 bases to trimming and J lost 6 bases, with 22 bases between them. CDR1 is SGHAT and CDR2 is FQNNGV in the germline V gene. The CDR3 has 16 residues. This chain's CDR3 is CASSSIRSGLYTEQYF. The CDR3 region has the DNA TGTGCCAGCAGCTCCATACGGTCAGGACTCTACACCGAGCAGTACTTC.

This clone has a count of ten or more. The chain joins TRBV5-4 to TRBJ1-4; no definite D call. The CDR3 runs 14 residues. V was cut by 3 bases and J by 2 bases, with 8 bases left in between. Germline CDR1 is SGHNT and CDR2 is YYREEE (reference sequence). CDR3 in DNA: TGTGCCAGCAGCTACGGACTTACTAATGAAAAACTGTTTTTT. This gives the protein CASSYGLTNEKLFF.

The sample holds one count of this clone. V gene TRBV12-3 or TRBV12-4 combines with J gene TRBJ2-5; D remains ambiguous. Trimming removed 2 bases from V and 5 bases from J, with 6 bases in between. The CDR3 loop spans 12 amino acids. The CDR3 nucleotides read TGTGCCAGCAGTTTACAACAGGAGACCCAGTACTTC. Protein product: CASSLQQETQYF.

CDR3: CASSPIHYEQYF. The CDR3 DNA reads as TGTGCCAGCAGTCCCATCCACTACGAGCAGTACTTC. The rearrangement joins TRBV28 to TRBJ2-7; no clear D gene. Trimming removed 5 bases from V and 3 bases from J, with 8 bases in between. The CDR3 is made up of 12 amino acids. Per the germline V gene, CDR1 is MDHEN and CDR2 is SYDVKM.

The chain combines TRBV2 with TRBJ2-7; D is perhaps TRBD2 (5 bases). V lost 7 bases and J lost 0, with 13 bases in between. Per germline, CDR1 SNHLY and CDR2 FYNNEI. The CDR3 totals 14 residues. The CDR3: CASIAGRSSYEQYF. The DNA of the CDR3 is TGTGCCAGCATCGCGGGCAGGAGCTCCTACGAGCAGTACTTC.

J is TRBJ2-1 and V is TRBV5-1; 9 bases align to TRBD2. Germline V gives CDR1 SGHRS, CDR2 YFSETQ. This CDR3 has 16 amino acids. The J segment lost 4 bases and the V segment lost 0 bases, leaving 5 bases of the junction unmatched. DNA for the CDR3: TGCGCCAGCAGCTTGGTCCAAGCGGGGGGTTACAATGAGCAGTTCTTC. Translating gives CASSLVQAGGYNEQFF.

The chain employs TRBV11-2 and TRBJ2-5; 10 nucleotides line up with TRBD2. The CDR3 sequence is 14 residues long. Looked up from germline, CDR1 is SGHAT and CDR2 is FQNNGV. V trimming: 5 bases; J trimming: 5 bases; junction bases outside the gene matches: 5. CDR3 bases: TGTGCCAGCAGCCGATCGACTAGCGGGGAGACCCAGTACTTC. Protein product: CASSRSTSGETQYF.

The chain recombines TRBV11-3 with TRBJ1-1, with a tentative D call TRBD1 (6 bases). CDR1 is SGHNT and CDR2 is YENEEA in the germline V gene. Trimming pared 0 bases from V and 5 bases from J, leaving 7 bases between. The CDR3 is made up of 13 amino acids. CDR3 protein: CASSLEGATEAFF. CDR3 nucleotide sequence: TGTGCCAGCAGCTTAGAGGGGGCTACTGAAGCTTTCTTT.

This clone was observed at least ten times. The J gene is TRBJ2-1, the V gene TRBV6-1; TRBD2 matches 11 bases. Looked up from germline, CDR1 is MNHNS and CDR2 is SASEGT. The CDR3 consists of 15 residues. The junction had 1 base not matched to a gene; V was cut back by 0 bases and J by 6 bases. CDR3 in DNA: TGTGCCAGCAGTGAAGCTAGCGGGGGGGCCAATGAGCAGTTCTTC. Translated, it gives CASSEASGGANEQFF.

This chain uses TRBV11-2 with TRBJ2-7, with D perhaps TRBD2 (6 bases). The germline V gene has CDR1 SGHAT and CDR2 FQNNGV. The V gene lost 3 bases and the J gene lost 7 bases, with 16 bases spanning the gap. The CDR3 length is 14 residues. The CDR3: CASSFTAGSGEQYF. CDR3 in DNA: TGTGCCAGCAGCTTTACGGCGGGGTCGGGGGAGCAGTACTTC.

This chain uses TRBV4-2 with TRBJ2-1; 8 nucleotides match TRBD2. The V gene's germline CDR1 is LGHNA and CDR2 YNFKEQ. The V segment lost 0 bases and the J segment 5 bases; nucleotides outside the gene matches: 6. This CDR3 spans 16 amino acids. This CDR3 reads CASSQDGSGADNEQFF. The DNA for the CDR3 is TGTGCCAGCAGCCAAGATGGTAGCGGGGCAGACAATGAGCAGTTCTTC.

The chain recombines TRBV6-5 with TRBJ2-7, with D tentatively TRBD1 (6 bases). The V gene's germline CDR1 is MNHEY and CDR2 SVGAGI. This CDR3 comprises 14 residues. V lost 8 bases and J 3 bases, leaving 17 bases between the germline ends. The CDR3 DNA reads as TGTGCCAGCGGAGCAGCAGGGGATCGCTACGAGCAGTACTTC. Amino acids: CASGAAGDRYEQYF.

Here the CDR3 DNA reads TGTGCCAGCAGCTCCTTTCTGGAGCAGTACTTC. Amino acid sequence: CASSSFLEQYF. The V call is TRBV11-2, the J call TRBJ2-7; no clear D. The CDR3 covers 11 residues. Trimming took 4 bases from V and 7 from J, leaving 8 bases between them. Germline assignment: CDR1 SGHAT and CDR2 FQNNGV.

V usage is TRBV2 and J usage is TRBJ1-5, with a possible D match to TRBD1 (5 bases). Germline V gene sequence: CDR1 SNHLY, CDR2 FYNNEI. Trimming took off 6 bases at V and 6 bases at J, with 12 bases between the two ends. The CDR3 is 13 amino acids. CDR3: CASRSGTAQPQHF. The CDR3 DNA sequence: TGTGCCAGCAGGTCGGGGACTGCTCAGCCCCAGCATTTT.

In this sample, this clone turned up a few times. The gene calls are TRBV27 and TRBJ1-6, with TRBD1 as a possible D gene (5 bases). CDR1 is MNHEY, CDR2 SMNVEV, per germline (reference sequence). CDR3 length: 17 amino acids. V was cut by 3 bases and J by 6 bases, with 18 bases left in between. The CDR3 DNA sequence: TGTGCCAGCAGTTTGGGGCCCGCCGGAAACATTAATTCACCCCTCCACTTT. Its protein product is CASSLGPAGNINSPLHF.